These T cell receptor beta chains were read from a single sample in a study of human T cells and chemical hapten exposure. TCRdb used MiXCR to reprocess the RACE reads, holding one entry per CDR3 protein. The sample shows some 400,000 distinct CDR3 sequences, approximately 5.1% of them seen only once. The source material was whole blood, sampled in connection with sensitization to the hapten diphenylcyclopropenone (DPC). The receptors come from a woman in her 50s with alopecia areata. Some clones in this sample may be carry-over from other donors' samples. The CDR3 runs from the conserved cysteine through the conserved F or W. D genes are given only for firm matches. Rows give clone size only sometimes, using once, few, many, or a class for an expanded clone.

size: -
D: TRBD2
V: TRBV7-8
J: TRBJ2-3
DNA: TGTGCCAGCAACCCGACTAGCGGGGGTTCAGATACGCAGTATTTT
CDR3: CASNPTSGGSDTQYF

size: -
D: -
V: TRBV28
J: TRBJ2-1
DNA: TGTGCCAGCACTGGGGGCGGAGTTAGCTCCTACAATGAGCAGTTCTTC
CDR3: CASTGGGVSSYNEQFF

size: once
D: -
V: TRBV6-5
J: TRBJ2-7
DNA: TGTGCCAGCAGTGAGACGGCAAGCTACTGCGAGCAGTACTTC
CDR3: CASSETASYCEQYF

size: many
D: TRBD1
V: TRBV5-4
J: TRBJ1-2
DNA: TGTGCCAGCAGCTCGGGACAGCAGGACTCTAACTATGGCTACACCTTC
CDR3: CASSSGQQDSNYGYTF

size: many
D: -
V: TRBV7-9
J: TRBJ2-7
DNA: TGTGCCAGCAGCCACCGGGACCGGAGCTCCTACGAGCAGTACTTC
CDR3: CASSHRDRSSYEQYF

size: -
D: -
V: TRBV27
J: TRBJ1-6
DNA: TGTGCCAGCAGTTTTGGAGGGGATTCACCCCTCCACTTT
CDR3: CASSFGGDSPLHF

size: many
D: -
V: TRBV7-2
J: TRBJ1-4
DNA: TGTGCCAGCAGCTTAGTTGAGGGAGTGAGTGAAAAACTGTTTTTT
CDR3: CASSLVEGVSEKLFF

size: many
D: TRBD1
V: TRBV6-1
J: TRBJ1-5
DNA: TGTGCCGTCAGCCTTCAGGGGGCAGGTCAGCCCCAGCATTTT
CDR3: CAVSLQGAGQPQHF

size: many
D: TRBD2
V: TRBV2
J: TRBJ2-2
DNA: TGTGCCAGCAGCAGACTAGCGGGGGGCGCCGGGGAGCTGTTTTTT
CDR3: CASSRLAGGAGELFF

size: -
D: -
V: TRBV20-1
J: TRBJ1-1
DNA: TGCAGTGCTAGATACGCCGGGCAAATCGGCACTGAAGCTTTCTTT
CDR3: CSARYAGQIGTEAFF

size: many
D: TRBD2
V: TRBV7-8
J: TRBJ2-5
DNA: TGTGCCAGCAGCTCACCTCGGACTAGCGGAGACCAAGAGACCCAGTACTTC
CDR3: CASSSPRTSGDQETQYF

size: many
D: TRBD2
V: TRBV5-1
J: TRBJ2-7
DNA: TGCGCCAGCAGCTCCGAACGGACTAGCGGGAAGTACGAGCAGTACTTC
CDR3: CASSSERTSGKYEQYF

size: -
D: -
V: TRBV12-3/TRBV12-4
J: TRBJ1-3
DNA: TGTGCCAGCAGTTTCGAGGGGGGCTCTGGAAACACCATATATTTT
CDR3: CASSFEGGSGNTIYF

size: -
D: -
V: TRBV3-1
J: TRBJ1-1
DNA: TGTGCCAGCAGCCACGGGGAAAGCACTGAAGCTTTCTTT
CDR3: CASSHGESTEAFF

size: -
D: -
V: TRBV25-1
J: TRBJ2-7
DNA: TGTGCCAGCAGTGACCGCGACACGGTGACCTACGAGCAGTACTTC
CDR3: CASSDRDTVTYEQYF

size: many
D: TRBD1
V: TRBV5-1
J: TRBJ2-3
DNA: TGCGCCAGCAGCTTGGGCTCGGGACAGACAGATACGCAGTATTTT
CDR3: CASSLGSGQTDTQYF

size: many
D: -
V: TRBV24-1
J: TRBJ2-2
DNA: TGTGCCACAGTCGGGACAAACAACACCGGGGAGCTGTTTTTT
CDR3: CATVGTNNTGELFF

size: many
D: TRBD2
V: TRBV7-2
J: TRBJ2-2
DNA: TGTGCCAGCCCGCCGGGGACTACGAACACCGGGGAGCTGTTTTTT
CDR3: CASPPGTTNTGELFF

size: many
D: -
V: TRBV2
J: TRBJ1-5
DNA: TGTGCCAGCAGTGATCTGGGGGGTAGCAATCAGCCCCAGCATTTT
CDR3: CASSDLGGSNQPQHF

size: -
D: -
V: TRBV19
J: TRBJ2-2
DNA: TGTGCCAGTAGTATAACGGGCCCAGCCTTTGGAACCGGGGAGCTGTTTTTT
CDR3: CASSITGPAFGTGELFF

size: few
D: TRBD1
V: TRBV6-2/TRBV6-3
J: TRBJ2-1
DNA: TGTGCCAGCAGTGTCGGGACAGGGCAGAATGAGCAGTTCTTC
CDR3: CASSVGTGQNEQFF

size: -
D: -
V: TRBV10-3
J: TRBJ1-5
DNA: TGTGCCGCCCGTTCGGGGGGAGGTAGTCAGCCCCAGCATTTT
CDR3: CAARSGGGSQPQHF

size: many
D: -
V: TRBV5-1
J: TRBJ1-1
DNA: TGCGCCAGCAGCTTGGAAGCAGGGGCGAACACTGAAGCTTTCTTT
CDR3: CASSLEAGANTEAFF

size: -
D: -
V: TRBV3-1
J: TRBJ1-1
DNA: TGTGCCAGCAGCCAAGTTTGGGACACTGAAGCTTTCTTT
CDR3: CASSQVWDTEAFF

size: few
D: -
V: TRBV6-2/TRBV6-3
J: TRBJ1-1
DNA: TGTGCCAGCATCGGAGCAATGAACACTGAAGCTTTCTTT
CDR3: CASIGAMNTEAFF

size: few
D: -
V: TRBV20-1
J: TRBJ2-7
DNA: TGCAGTGCTAGAGATAACCCTAGCTCCTACGAGCAGTACTTC
CDR3: CSARDNPSSYEQYF

size: many
D: -
V: TRBV6-6
J: TRBJ2-3
DNA: TGTGCCAGCAGCCTCCTACAGGGCACAGATACGCAGTATTTT
CDR3: CASSLLQGTDTQYF

size: -
D: -
V: TRBV6-5
J: TRBJ1-3
DNA: TGTGCCAGCAGTTACTCGGTAAAGGGGACAAACACCATATATTTT
CDR3: CASSYSVKGTNTIYF

size: once
D: -
V: TRBV29-1
J: TRBJ1-2
DNA: TGCAGCGTTGAAGTCAGGGAAGGCTACACCTTC
CDR3: CSVEVREGYTF

size: -
D: -
V: TRBV6-5
J: TRBJ2-2
DNA: TGTGCCAGCAGTTACGCTACACGCACCGGGGAGCTGTTTTTT
CDR3: CASSYATRTGELFF

size: many
D: TRBD2
V: TRBV29-1
J: TRBJ2-1
DNA: TGCAGCGTTGGGAAGACTAGCGGAAACAATGAGCAGTTCTTC
CDR3: CSVGKTSGNNEQFF

size: many
D: -
V: TRBV10-3
J: TRBJ2-7
DNA: TGTGCCATCAAGGTAGGGCAGTCCTACGAGCAGTACTTC
CDR3: CAIKVGQSYEQYF

size: -
D: -
V: TRBV5-4
J: TRBJ2-3
DNA: TGTGCCAGCAGCTTGGCCCCCTTCCCTCCCCCGGATACGCAGTATTTT
CDR3: CASSLAPFPPPDTQYF

size: many
D: -
V: TRBV12-3/TRBV12-4
J: TRBJ1-1
DNA: TGTGCCAGCAGTTTAGAGAAGAACACTGAAGCTTTCTTT
CDR3: CASSLEKNTEAFF

size: many
D: TRBD1
V: TRBV27
J: TRBJ2-2
DNA: TGTGCCAGCAGTTTAAAGGGGGCCGTGAGCGGGGAGCTGTTTTTT
CDR3: CASSLKGAVSGELFF

size: -
D: TRBD1
V: TRBV4-1
J: TRBJ2-7
DNA: TGCGCCAGCAGCCAACCTGGACAGGGTAGCTACGAGCAGTACTTC
CDR3: CASSQPGQGSYEQYF

size: few
D: -
V: TRBV12-3/TRBV12-4
J: TRBJ1-2
DNA: TGTGCCAGCAGCCAGGGCGTGTATGGCTACACCTTC
CDR3: CASSQGVYGYTF

size: -
D: TRBD1
V: TRBV9
J: TRBJ1-2
DNA: TGTGCGGGCGAGACAGGGGGCTATGGCTACACCTTC
CDR3: CAGETGGYGYTF

size: few
D: -
V: TRBV12-3/TRBV12-4
J: TRBJ2-1
DNA: TGTGCCAGCGGGACCATTAAAAATGAGCAGTTCTTC
CDR3: CASGTIKNEQFF

size: -
D: -
V: TRBV4-2
J: TRBJ2-5
DNA: TGTGCCAGCAGCCAGGACTCGGTGGAGACCCAGTACTTC
CDR3: CASSQDSVETQYF